This TCR beta chain was retrieved from a study of response to subunit inactivated influenza vaccine. Study-wide points: Seasonal influenza vaccination, on each occasion, was suggested by the authors to recruit few new T cells.

V shed 4 bases, J shed 14 bases, and the junction held 9 bases outside the gene matches. Germline CDR1 SGHDT, CDR2 YYEEEE. CDR3 length equals 12 residues. Concerning this clonotype itself: Its specificity is unknown.

Using its own MiXCR run on the RT-PCR reads, TCRdb lists one record per CDR3 protein. The sample includes almost 250,000 distinct CDR3 sequences, more than 9% of them seen just once. The sequencing here drew on non-naive T cells sorted from PBMCs, taken approximately 15 days before vaccination. The genes are TRBV5-6 and TRBJ2-4, with 7 bases fitting TRBD1. The sequence came from a man aged 45-65 years who received an inactivated influenza vaccine. The CDR3 DNA sequence: TGTGCCAGCAGCAAGTCCGGGACAGTCGAGTACTTC. It encodes CASSKSGTVEYF.